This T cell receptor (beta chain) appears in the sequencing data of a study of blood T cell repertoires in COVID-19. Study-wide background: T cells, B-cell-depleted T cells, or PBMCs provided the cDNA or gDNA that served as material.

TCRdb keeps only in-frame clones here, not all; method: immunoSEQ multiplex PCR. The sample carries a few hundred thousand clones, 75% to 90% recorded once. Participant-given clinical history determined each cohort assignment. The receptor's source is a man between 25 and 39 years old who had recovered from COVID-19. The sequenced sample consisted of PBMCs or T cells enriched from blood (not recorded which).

The CDR3 region is CASSPRSSSYNEQFF. The CDR3 DNA is TGTGCCAGCAGCCCCCGATCTAGCTCCTACAATGAGCAGTTCTTC. V usage is TRBV5-4 and J usage is TRBJ2-1; unclear D gene. This CDR3 is 15 amino acids long. The V and J ends lost 4 bases and 0 bases respectively, with 11 bases between them. Germline V gives CDR1 SGHNT, CDR2 YYREEE (reference sequence).